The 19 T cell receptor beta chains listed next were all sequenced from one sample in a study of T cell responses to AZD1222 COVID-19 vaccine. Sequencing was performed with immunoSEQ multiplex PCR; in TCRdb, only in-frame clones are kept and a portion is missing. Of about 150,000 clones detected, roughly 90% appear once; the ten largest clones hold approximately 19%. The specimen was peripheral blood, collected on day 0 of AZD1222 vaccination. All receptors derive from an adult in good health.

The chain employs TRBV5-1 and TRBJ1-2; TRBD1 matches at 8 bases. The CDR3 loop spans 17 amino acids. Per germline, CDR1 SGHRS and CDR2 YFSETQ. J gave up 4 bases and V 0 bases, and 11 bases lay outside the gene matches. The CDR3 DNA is TGCGCCAGCAGCTTGGAAGGGAGGACAGGGTGGGGCTATGGCTACACCTTC. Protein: CASSLEGRTGWGYGYTF.

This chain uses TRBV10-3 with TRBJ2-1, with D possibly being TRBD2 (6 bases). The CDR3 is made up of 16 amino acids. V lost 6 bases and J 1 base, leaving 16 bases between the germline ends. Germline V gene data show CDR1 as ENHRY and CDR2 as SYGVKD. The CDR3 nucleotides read TGTGCCATCAGGGGCCCCGGGGAGGAGTCCTACAATGAGCAGTTCTTC. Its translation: CAIRGPGEESYNEQFF.

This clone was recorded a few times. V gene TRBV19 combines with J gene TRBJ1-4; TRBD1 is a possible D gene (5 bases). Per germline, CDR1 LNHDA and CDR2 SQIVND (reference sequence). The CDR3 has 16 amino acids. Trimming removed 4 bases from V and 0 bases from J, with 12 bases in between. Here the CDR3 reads CASSTPPGTTNEKLFF. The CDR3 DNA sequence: TGTGCCAGTAGTACCCCCCCAGGGACAACTAATGAAAAACTGTTTTTT.

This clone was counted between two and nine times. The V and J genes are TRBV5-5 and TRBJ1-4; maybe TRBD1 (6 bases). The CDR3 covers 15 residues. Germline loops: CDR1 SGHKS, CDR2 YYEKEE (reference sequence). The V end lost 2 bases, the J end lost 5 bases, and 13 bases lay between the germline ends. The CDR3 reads CASSFRTASNEKLFF. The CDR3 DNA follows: TGTGCCAGCAGCTTCCGGACAGCATCAAATGAAAAACTGTTTTTT.

In DNA, the CDR3 is TGCGCCAGCAGCTTGGACAGGGAAAATCAGCCCCAGCATTTT. It codes for CASSLDRENQPQHF. J is TRBJ1-5 and V is TRBV5-1; weak D call: TRBD1 (6 bases). Trimming left V 0 bases short and J 4 bases short, with 8 bases between. The CDR3 extends over 14 amino acids. Germline V gene lookup returns CDR1 SGHRS and CDR2 YFSETQ.

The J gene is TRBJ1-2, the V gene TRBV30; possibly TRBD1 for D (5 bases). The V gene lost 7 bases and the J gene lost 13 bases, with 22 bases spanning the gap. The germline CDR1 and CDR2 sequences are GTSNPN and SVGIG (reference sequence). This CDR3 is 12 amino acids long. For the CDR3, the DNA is TGTGCCTATGACCCGGGAGGGGAGCGATGCACCTTC. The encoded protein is CAYDPGGERCTF.

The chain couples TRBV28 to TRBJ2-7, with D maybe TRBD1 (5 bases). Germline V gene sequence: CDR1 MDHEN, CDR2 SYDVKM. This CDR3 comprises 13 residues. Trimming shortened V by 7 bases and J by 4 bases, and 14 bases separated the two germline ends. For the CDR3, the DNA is TGTGCCAGCAAAGGGGCCGGCCTTTACGAGCAGTACTTC. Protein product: CASKGAGLYEQYF.

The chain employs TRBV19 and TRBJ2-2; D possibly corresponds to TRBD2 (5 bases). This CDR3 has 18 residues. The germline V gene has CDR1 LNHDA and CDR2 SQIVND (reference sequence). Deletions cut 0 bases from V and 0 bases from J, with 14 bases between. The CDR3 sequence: CASSIDLLGWANTGELFF. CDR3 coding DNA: TGTGCCAGTAGTATAGACCTACTAGGGTGGGCGAACACCGGGGAGCTGTTTTTT. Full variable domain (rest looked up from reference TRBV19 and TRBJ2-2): DGGITQSPKYLFRKEGQNVTLSCEQNLNHDAMYWYRQDPGQGLRLIYYSQIVNDFQKGDIAEGYSVSREKKESFPLTVTSAQKNPTAFYLCASSIDLLGWANTGELFFGEGSRLTVL.

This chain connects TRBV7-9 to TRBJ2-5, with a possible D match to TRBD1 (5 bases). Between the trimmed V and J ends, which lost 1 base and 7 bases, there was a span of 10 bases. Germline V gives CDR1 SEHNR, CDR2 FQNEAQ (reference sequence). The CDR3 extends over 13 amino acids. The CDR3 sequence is CASSLEGAGTQYF. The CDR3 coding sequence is TGTGCCAGCAGCTTAGAAGGGGCTGGGACCCAGTACTTC.

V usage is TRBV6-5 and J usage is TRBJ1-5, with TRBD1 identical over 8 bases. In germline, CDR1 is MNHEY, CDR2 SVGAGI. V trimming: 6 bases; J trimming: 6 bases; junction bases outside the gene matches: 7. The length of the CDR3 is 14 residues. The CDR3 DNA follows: TGTGCCAGCAGGCTCGGGACAGGTGCTCAGCCCCAGCATTTT. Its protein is CASRLGTGAQPQHF.

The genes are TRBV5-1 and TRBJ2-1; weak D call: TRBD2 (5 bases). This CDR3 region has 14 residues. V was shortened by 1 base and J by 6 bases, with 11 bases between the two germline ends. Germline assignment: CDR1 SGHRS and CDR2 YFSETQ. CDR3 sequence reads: CASSLSPGFNEQFF. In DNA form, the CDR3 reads TGCGCCAGCAGCTTGTCCCCGGGATTCAATGAGCAGTTCTTC.

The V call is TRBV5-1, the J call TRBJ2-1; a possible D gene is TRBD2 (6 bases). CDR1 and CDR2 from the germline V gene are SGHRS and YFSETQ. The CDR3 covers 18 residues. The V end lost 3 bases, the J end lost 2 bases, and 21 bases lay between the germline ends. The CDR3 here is CASSSGGGRPATYNEQFF. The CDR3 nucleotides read TGCGCCAGCAGCTCCGGGGGTGGTCGGCCCGCAACCTACAATGAGCAGTTCTTC.

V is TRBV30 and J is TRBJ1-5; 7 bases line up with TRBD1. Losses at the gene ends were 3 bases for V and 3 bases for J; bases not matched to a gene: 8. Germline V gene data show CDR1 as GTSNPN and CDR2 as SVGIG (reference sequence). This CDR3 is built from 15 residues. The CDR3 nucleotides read TGTGCCTGGAGGCCCCCGGGACAGATCAATCAGCCCCAGCATTTT. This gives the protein CAWRPPGQINQPQHF.

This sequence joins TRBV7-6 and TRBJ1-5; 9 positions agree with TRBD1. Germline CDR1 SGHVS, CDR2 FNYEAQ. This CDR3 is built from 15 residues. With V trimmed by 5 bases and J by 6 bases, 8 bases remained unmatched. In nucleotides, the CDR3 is TGTGCCAGCAGCCTGGTTACAGGGGGCGGTCAGCCCCAGCATTTT. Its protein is CASSLVTGGGQPQHF. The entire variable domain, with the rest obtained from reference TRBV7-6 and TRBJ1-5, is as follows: GAGVSQSPRYKVTKRGQDVALRCDPISGHVSLYWYRQALGQGPEFLTYFNYEAQQDKSGLPNDRFSAERPEGSISTLTIQRTEQRDSAMYRCASSLVTGGGQPQHFGDGTRLSIL.

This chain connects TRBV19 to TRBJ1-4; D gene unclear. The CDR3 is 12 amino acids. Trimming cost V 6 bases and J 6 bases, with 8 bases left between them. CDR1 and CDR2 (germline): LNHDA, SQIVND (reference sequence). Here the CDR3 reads CASRRPDEKLFF. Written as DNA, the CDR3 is TGTGCCAGTAGGAGGCCAGATGAAAAACTGTTTTTT. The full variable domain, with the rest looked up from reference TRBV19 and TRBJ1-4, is DGGITQSPKYLFRKEGQNVTLSCEQNLNHDAMYWYRQDPGQGLRLIYYSQIVNDFQKGDIAEGYSVSREKKESFPLTVTSAQKNPTAFYLCASRRPDEKLFFGSGTQLSVL.

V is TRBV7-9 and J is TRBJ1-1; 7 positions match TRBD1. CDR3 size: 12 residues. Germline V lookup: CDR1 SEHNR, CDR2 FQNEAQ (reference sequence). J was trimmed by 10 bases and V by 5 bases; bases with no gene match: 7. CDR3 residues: CASSQTGYSAFF. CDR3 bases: TGTGCCAGCAGCCAGACAGGGTACTCAGCTTTCTTT.

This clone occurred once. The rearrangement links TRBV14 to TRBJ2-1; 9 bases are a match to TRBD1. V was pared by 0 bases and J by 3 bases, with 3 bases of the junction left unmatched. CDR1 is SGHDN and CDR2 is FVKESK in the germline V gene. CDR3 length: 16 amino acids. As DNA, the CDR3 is TGTGCCAGCAGCCAAGAGGGGACAGGGTACTACAATGAGCAGTTCTTC. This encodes CASSQEGTGYYNEQFF.

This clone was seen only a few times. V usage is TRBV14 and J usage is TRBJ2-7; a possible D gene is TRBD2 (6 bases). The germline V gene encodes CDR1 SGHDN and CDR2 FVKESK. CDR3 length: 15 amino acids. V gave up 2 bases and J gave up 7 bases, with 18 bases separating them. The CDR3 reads CASSQSGAGREEQYF. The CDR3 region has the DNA TGTGCCAGCAGCCAATCCGGGGCGGGGAGAGAAGAGCAGTACTTC. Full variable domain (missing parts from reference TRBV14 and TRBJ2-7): EAGVTQFPSHSVIEKGQTVTLRCDPISGHDNLYWYRRVMGKEIKFLLHFVKESKQDESGMPNNRFLAERTGGTYSTLKVQPAELEDSGVYFCASSQSGAGREEQYFGPGTRLTVT.

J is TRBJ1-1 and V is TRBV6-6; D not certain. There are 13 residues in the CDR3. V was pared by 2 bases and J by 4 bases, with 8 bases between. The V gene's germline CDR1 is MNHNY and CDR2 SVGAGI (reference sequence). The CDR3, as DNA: TGTGCCAGCAGTTACGGCGGAGGCACTGAAGCTTTCTTT. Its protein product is CASSYGGGTEAFF.